This TCR beta chain was captured by sequencing in a study of response to subunit inactivated influenza vaccine. J gave up 7 bases and V 5 bases, and 5 bases lay outside the gene matches. Looked up from germline, CDR1 is PRHDT and CDR2 is FYEKMQ (reference sequence). CDR3 length: 14 amino acids. MiXCR, run by TCRdb on the RT-PCR reads, gives a single entry per CDR3 protein. The sample has 300,000 to 350,000 distinct CDR3 sequences, 21% seen once; the top ten hold roughly a tenth. The sequence was obtained from a man in his fifties or sixties who received an inactivated influenza vaccine. The input for sequencing was PBMCs from blood, taken less than 22 months after vaccination. The chain links TRBV13 to TRBJ1-6; TRBD1 agrees at 7 bases. The CDR3: CASSQTGSNSPLHF. CDR3 DNA sequence: TGTGCCAGCAGCCAGACAGGGAGCAATTCACCCCTCCACTTT.